The clone carrying this TCR beta chain appeared many times. V was cut by 3 bases and J by 4 bases, with 19 bases left in between. CDR1 and CDR2 from the germline V gene are SQVTM and ANQGSEA. The CDR3 has 16 residues. The entry originates in a study of T cell repertoires in cytomegalovirus infection. Each CDR3 protein gets one entry after TCRdb re-called the reads with MiXCR. The profile shows around 270,000 distinct CDR3 sequences, approximately 9.2% of them singletons. Sequenced input: PBMCs. The J gene is TRBJ2-1, the V gene TRBV29-1, with D possibly being TRBD1 (6 bases). The sequence derives from a human donor in good health (CMV status not recorded). Some clones in this sample may be carry-over from other donors' samples. CDR3 protein: CSVDRHREEGYNEQFF. CDR3 nucleotides: TGCAGCGTTGACCGCCACAGGGAAGAAGGGTACAATGAGCAGTTCTTC.